This entry is about one TCR beta chain. Its antigen is not known. CDR3 length: 15 amino acids. CDR1 SGHRS and CDR2 YFSETQ come from the germline V gene. Deletions cut 4 bases from V and 8 bases from J, with 18 bases between. The sample is drawn from a study of T cell responses to AZD1222 COVID-19 vaccine. Findings and caveats of the study: In all cases, repertoires were sampled only after the peak T cell response.

TCRdb keeps only in-frame clones here, not all; method: immunoSEQ multiplex PCR. This table has 85,000 to 120,000 clones, 90% appearing once. The sequence was collected from an adult in good health. The chain combines TRBV5-1 with TRBJ1-4; no reliable D call. This sample comprised peripheral blood, obtained on day 0 of AZD1222 vaccination. The CDR3 region has the DNA TGCGCCAGCAGCCCCCGGGAGGGCCTAGGGGAAAAACTGTTTTTT. Translating gives CASSPREGLGEKLFF.